This passage covers 30 T cell receptor beta chains from one sample sequenced in a study of early T cells in non-severe SARS-CoV-2 infection. TCRdb re-called the 5' RACE reads through MiXCR, storing one row per CDR3 protein. The data show 60,000 to 80,000 distinct CDR3 sequences, 9.5% to 15% seen once. The specimen sequenced was whole blood. These receptors came from an adult who was a healthcare worker with PCR-confirmed SARS-CoV-2 infection or an uninfected control (not recorded which).

The chain is built from TRBV29-1 and TRBJ1-2, with D unresolved. V was clipped by 4 bases and J by 3 bases, with 9 bases between them. CDR3 length equals 12 residues. Germline lookup yields CDR1 SQVTM and CDR2 ANQGSEA. CDR3 sequence reads: CSVVESDYGYTF. The DNA of the CDR3 is TGCAGCGTTGTGGAGTCGGACTATGGCTACACCTTC.

This rearrangement joins TRBV6-1 to TRBJ1-6; D unclear. Per the germline V gene, CDR1 is MNHNS and CDR2 is SASEGT. V shed 7 bases and J shed 4 bases, with 17 bases lying between them. This CDR3 contains 16 residues. DNA of the CDR3: TGTGCCAGCACTCCCGGCGGGATAAAATATAATTCACCCCTCCACTTT. Protein sequence: CASTPGGIKYNSPLHF.

This clonotype was seen at least ten times. V usage is TRBV15 and J usage is TRBJ2-7; 14 nucleotides agree with TRBD2. The V gene's germline CDR1 is LNHNV and CDR2 YYDKDF (reference sequence). The CDR3 contains 18 residues. With V trimmed by 8 bases and J by 0 bases, 12 bases remained unmatched. The CDR3 loop is CATGKFPGLAGDSYEQYF. CDR3 bases: TGTGCCACCGGTAAATTTCCGGGACTAGCGGGAGACTCCTACGAGCAGTACTTC.

This clonotype has a count of ten or more. V gene TRBV5-4 combines with J gene TRBJ2-7; 12 nucleotides line up with TRBD2. In germline, CDR1 is SGHNT, CDR2 YYREEE (reference sequence). The trim removed 2 bases at V and 1 base at J, leaving 4 bases unmatched. The CDR3 is 16 residues long. The CDR3 sequence is CASSFTGTSGSYEQYF. For the CDR3, the DNA is TGTGCCAGCAGCTTCACCGGGACTAGCGGGTCCTACGAGCAGTACTTC.

This clonotype was counted a few times. V usage is TRBV29-1 and J usage is TRBJ2-1; TRBD2 agrees at 9 bases. The ends lost 4 bases at V and 8 bases at J; junction bases unmatched: 3. The CDR3 loop spans 12 amino acids. CDR1 and CDR2 from the germline V gene are SQVTM and ANQGSEA. The DNA of the CDR3 is TGCAGCGTTGGGACTAGCGTTCATGAGCAGTTCTTC. This codes for CSVGTSVHEQFF.

This clonotype was recorded at least ten times. V gene TRBV11-2 combines with J gene TRBJ2-3; D is uncertain. This CDR3 has 12 amino acids. Germline CDR1 reads SGHAT; CDR2 reads FQNNGV. V was pared by 2 bases and J by 4 bases, with 4 bases between. In nucleotides, the CDR3 is TGTGCCAGCAGCTTACTACCAGATACGCAGTATTTT. Its translation is CASSLLPDTQYF. Complete variable domain (other parts from reference TRBV11-2 and TRBJ2-3): EAGVAQSPRYKIIEKRQSVAFWCNPISGHATLYWYQQILGQGPKLLIQFQNNGVVDDSQLPKDRFSAERLKGVDSTLKIQPAKLEDSAVYLCASSLLPDTQYFGPGTRLTVL.

At least ten counts were recorded for this clonotype. The chain joins TRBV7-9 to TRBJ1-6; D is ambiguous. Trimming took 1 base from V and 7 from J, leaving 8 bases between them. Germline V gene sequence: CDR1 SEHNR, CDR2 FQNEAQ (reference sequence). The CDR3 loop spans 14 amino acids. The CDR3 nucleotides are TGTGCCAGCAGCTTAGAGGGTGAGAATTCACCCCTCCACTTT. It specifies CASSLEGENSPLHF.

At least ten counts were recorded for this clonotype. The chain uses TRBV30 and TRBJ1-6; D is uncertain. Trimming cost V 2 bases and J 0 bases, with 11 bases left between them. The CDR3 totals 16 residues. Germline V gene data show CDR1 as GTSNPN and CDR2 as SVGIG (reference sequence). The DNA of the CDR3 is TGTGCCTGGAGTTCGAAATCGAGCTCCTATAATTCACCCCTCCACTTT. Amino acid sequence: CAWSSKSSSYNSPLHF.

This clonotype was counted at least ten times. The V gene is TRBV12-3 or TRBV12-4, the J gene TRBJ2-5; D is possibly TRBD1 or TRBD2 (7 bases each). This CDR3 spans 15 amino acids. Trimming removed 8 bases from V and 5 bases from J, with 21 bases in between. Here the CDR3 DNA reads TGTGCCAGCGGATCTCAGGGGGACGGGAGGGAGACCCAGTACTTC. Encoded protein: CASGSQGDGRETQYF.

V gene TRBV28 combines with J gene TRBJ2-1; 8 bases map to TRBD2. Germline lookup yields CDR1 MDHEN and CDR2 SYDVKM. The V segment lost 3 bases and the J segment 7 bases; nucleotides outside the gene matches: 5. The CDR3 loop spans 14 amino acids. DNA for the CDR3: TGTGCCAGCAGTTTCGTAGCGGGAAGGAATGAGCAGTTCTTC. Amino acid sequence: CASSFVAGRNEQFF.

Ten or more counts support this clonotype. This chain connects TRBV19 to TRBJ2-1; 12 positions agree with TRBD2. CDR3 length equals 14 residues. V trimming: 6 bases; J trimming: 5 bases; junction bases outside the gene matches: 2. The germline CDR1 and CDR2 sequences are LNHDA and SQIVND (reference sequence). CDR3 nucleotide sequence: TGTGCCAGTAGCCGGACTAGCGGGGACAATGAGCAGTTCTTC. Amino acid sequence: CASSRTSGDNEQFF.

The CDR3 loop is CASSLPGQGNIQYF. In DNA form, the CDR3 reads TGCGCCAGCAGCTTACCGGGACAGGGGAACATTCAGTACTTC. This chain joins TRBV5-1 and TRBJ2-4; 10 bases match TRBD1. The CDR3 length is 14 residues. Germline loops: CDR1 SGHRS, CDR2 YFSETQ. Trimming at V came to 2 bases and at J to 7 bases, leaving 3 bases not matched to a gene.

The rearrangement joins TRBV28 to TRBJ1-1, with 7 bases aligning to TRBD1. Trimming cost V 2 bases and J 6 bases; bases outside gene matches: 9. Germline V gene sequence: CDR1 MDHEN, CDR2 SYDVKM. The CDR3 sequence is 15 residues long. The CDR3 nucleotides read TGTGCCAGCAGTTTAAGAGGGGGCGGACCGTCTGAAGCTTTCTTT. Encoded protein: CASSLRGGGPSEAFF.

The V call is TRBV7-9, the J call TRBJ2-5; 10 bases are a match to TRBD2. Germline-derived CDR1 and CDR2 are SEHNR and FQNEAQ (reference sequence). V lost 3 bases, J lost 5 bases, and 9 bases stayed unmatched. This CDR3 has 16 amino acids. The CDR3 spells CASSFSSGSPSETQYF. DNA for the CDR3: TGTGCCAGCAGCTTCTCTAGCGGGAGTCCGTCGGAGACCCAGTACTTC.

This clonotype was counted many times. The chain is built from TRBV18 and TRBJ2-7; 8 bases align to TRBD2. V shed 2 bases and J 3 bases; nucleotides not matched to a gene: 3. The CDR3 is 14 residues long. Germline V gene data show CDR1 as KGHSH and CDR2 as LQKENI. CDR3 in amino acids: CASSPAGGHYEQYF. As DNA, the CDR3 is TGTGCCAGCTCACCAGCGGGAGGCCACTACGAGCAGTACTTC.

This clonotype was observed many times. This chain uses TRBV2 with TRBJ2-7; 7 bases line up with TRBD2. J gave up 1 base and V 3 bases, and 3 bases lay outside the gene matches. Germline V lookup: CDR1 SNHLY, CDR2 FYNNEI. The CDR3 sequence is 14 residues long. This CDR3 is CASSDRAGSYEQYF. DNA of the CDR3: TGTGCCAGCAGTGACCGAGCGGGGTCCTACGAGCAGTACTTC.

This clonotype came up many times. The chain has TRBV28 and TRBJ1-1, with TRBD1 as a possible D gene (6 bases). The germline CDR1 and CDR2 sequences are MDHEN and SYDVKM. V lost 6 bases, J lost 1 base, and 21 bases lay in between. The CDR3 is 17 amino acids. CDR3 loop: CASSPPSLEQGNTEAFF. The CDR3 nucleotides read TGTGCCAGCAGCCCACCCTCGCTCGAACAGGGGAACACTGAAGCTTTCTTT.

CDR3 DNA: TGTGCCAGCAGTTTACGGCGGGAGCAGTTCTTC. Its protein product is CASSLRREQFF. The chain has TRBV28 and TRBJ2-1; D gene ambiguous. Germline CDR1 is MDHEN and CDR2 is SYDVKM. The CDR3 is made up of 11 amino acids. V was cut by 2 bases and J by 10 bases, with 6 bases left in between. Combining the CDR3 with reference TRBV28 and TRBJ2-1 gives the whole variable domain DVKVTQSSRYLVKRTGEKVFLECVQDMDHENMFWYRQDPGLGLRLIYFSYDVKMKEKGDIPEGYSVSREKKERFSLILESASTNQTSMYLCASSLRREQFFGPGTRLTVL.

In its sample, this clonotype was seen once. The chain recombines TRBV28 with TRBJ1-2; possibly TRBD1 for D (6 bases). Germline CDR1 is MDHEN and CDR2 is SYDVKM. Deletions cut 5 bases from V and 7 bases from J, with 23 bases between. The CDR3 contains 16 residues. For the CDR3, the DNA is TGTGCCAGCAGTCCGGATGCTAGGGGGTCCAGAGGTGGCTACACCTTC. Protein: CASSPDARGSRGGYTF.

By share of the sample, this clonotype is medium-sized. In nucleotides, the CDR3 is TGCAGTGCTAGAGAGAGCGGGAAGGGGTCCGGGGAGCTGTTTTTT. It encodes CSARESGKGSGELFF. This chain uses TRBV20-1 with TRBJ2-2; 7 nucleotides line up with TRBD2. The CDR3 is 15 amino acids. Germline V gives CDR1 DFQATT, CDR2 SNEGSKA (reference sequence). Trimming cost V 0 bases and J 6 bases; bases outside gene matches: 7.

This clonotype was counted ten times or more. The J gene is TRBJ1-2, the V gene TRBV7-3; D remains ambiguous. V lost 5 bases to trimming and J lost 2 bases, with 15 bases between them. Germline lookup yields CDR1 SGHTA and CDR2 FQGTGA. The CDR3 consists of 15 residues. CDR3 DNA: TGTGCCAGCAGCCTAATTCGGGAGAGGAACTATGGCTACACCTTC. Translating gives CASSLIRERNYGYTF. Filled out from reference TRBV7-3 and TRBJ1-2, the complete variable domain reads GAGVSQTPSNKVTEKGKYVELRCDPISGHTALYWYRQSLGQGPEFLIYFQGTGAADDSGLPNDRFFAVRPEGSVSTLKIQRTERGDSAVYLCASSLIRERNYGYTFGSGTRLTVV.

The chain is built from TRBV27 and TRBJ2-5; TRBD2 is a possible D gene (6 bases). There are 17 residues in the CDR3. Trimming took off 4 bases at V and 4 bases at J, with 22 bases between the two ends. The germline V gene encodes CDR1 MNHEY and CDR2 SMNVEV (reference sequence). CDR3 nucleotide sequence: TGTGCCAGCAGTTCCATACGGGGCGGTTTGGGGGGAGAGACCCAGTACTTC. Translating gives CASSSIRGGLGGETQYF.

This clonotype showed up just a few times. The V call is TRBV5-1, the J call TRBJ2-5; 7 nucleotides align to TRBD1. This CDR3 contains 14 residues. J lost 4 bases, V lost 4 bases, and 7 bases had no gene match. Germline CDR1 is SGHRS and CDR2 is YFSETQ. The CDR3 here is CASSGQEEVETQYF. The CDR3, as DNA: TGCGCCAGCAGCGGACAGGAAGAAGTAGAGACCCAGTACTTC. The variable domain in full, completed from reference TRBV5-1 and TRBJ2-5, reads KAGVTQTPRYLIKTRGQQVTLSCSPISGHRSVSWYQQTPGQGLQFLFEYFSETQRNKGNFPGRFSGRQFSNSRSEMNVSTLELGDSALYLCASSGQEEVETQYFGPGTRLLVL.

This clonotype occurred many times. The CDR3 sequence: CSVGSTGNEQFF. DNA of the CDR3: TGCAGCGTTGGGTCAACAGGGAATGAGCAGTTCTTC. The rearrangement joins TRBV29-1 to TRBJ2-1; the D gene is possibly TRBD1 (6 bases). The ends were cut back, 4 bases at V and 7 bases at J, with 11 bases in the middle. Germline loops: CDR1 SQVTM, CDR2 ANQGSEA. The CDR3 is 12 amino acids.

The chain has TRBV10-2 and TRBJ2-7; D gene unclear. Germline V gene data show CDR1 as WSHSY and CDR2 as SAAADI. This CDR3 comprises 12 residues. Trimming removed 8 bases at V and 5 bases at J, with 13 bases between. The CDR3, as DNA: TGCGCCAGCCCGACATTTGGGGACGAGCAGTACTTC. This codes for CASPTFGDEQYF.

This clonotype has a count of ten or more. The gene calls are TRBV28 and TRBJ2-7; D unresolved. Trimming shortened V by 1 base and J by 4 bases, and 5 bases separated the two germline ends. The germline gives CDR1 MDHEN, CDR2 SYDVKM. There are 12 residues in the CDR3. DNA of the CDR3: TGTGCCAGCAGTTTATCGGGTTACGAGCAGTACTTC. As protein: CASSLSGYEQYF.

This clonotype was seen repeatedly, ten times or more. The chain recombines TRBV28 with TRBJ2-7; 9 nucleotides match TRBD1. This CDR3 comprises 15 residues. Per the germline V gene, CDR1 is MDHEN and CDR2 is SYDVKM. After removal of 5 bases from V and 6 bases from J, the junction contained 11 bases not matched to a gene. CDR3 in DNA: TGTGCCAGCAGTCGGGACAGGGTATTAGAGCGCGAGCAGTACTTC. This encodes CASSRDRVLEREQYF.

This clonotype has at least ten counts. The chain uses TRBV6-1 and TRBJ2-7; D is uncertain. There are 14 residues in the CDR3. V was cut by 5 bases and J by 4 bases, with 15 bases left in between. Germline loops: CDR1 MNHNS, CDR2 SASEGT. In DNA, the CDR3 is TGTGCCAGCAGTTACTCCGTGAGGCGGTACGAGCAGTACTTC. Residues: CASSYSVRRYEQYF.

The sample holds a few counts of this clonotype. Here the CDR3 DNA reads TGTGCCAGCAGAAAAGGTCTGGGCGACTATGGCTACACCTTC. This sequence encodes CASRKGLGDYGYTF. V is TRBV27 and J is TRBJ1-2; D is unclear. The CDR3 spans 14 residues. Germline V CDR1 and CDR2: MNHEY, SMNVEV (reference sequence). V lost 6 bases, J lost 3 bases, and 14 bases lay in between.

The chain has TRBV7-8 and TRBJ2-3, with D tentatively TRBD1 or TRBD2 (5 bases each). Germline assignment: CDR1 SGHVS and CDR2 FQNEAQ. Trimming left V 4 bases short and J 10 bases short, with 18 bases between. The CDR3 loop spans 14 amino acids. Here the CDR3 DNA reads TGTGCCAGCAGCTCAGTGGGGACCGCCGACTCGCAGTATTTT. Translation: CASSSVGTADSQYF.